Sequencing of this T cell receptor beta chain was carried out in a study of cytomegalovirus exposure and HLA in healthy donors. The CDR3 extends over 16 amino acids. Assay: immunoSEQ multiplex PCR; the TCRdb copy retains only in-frame clones and omits some. The data contain some 170,000 clones, roughly 90% of them singletons. Among the 120 subjects of the validation cohort, separate from the approximately 670-subject first cohort, were the donors. Study observations and caveats: Most TCRs appeared rarely, but some public TCRs recurred in many donors. For cytomegalovirus status, the classifier reportedly gave diagnoses with high specificity and sensitivity. Subsequent analysis revealed that first-cohort TCR clusters tended to co-occur in the 120 or so validation repertoires.

Points on this clone: Antigen specificity is unknown.

The J gene is TRBJ1-5, the V gene TRBV1; the D call in the table, TRBD1, was not verified against the DNA. TRBV1 is described as a pseudogene. The material sequenced was PBMCs. The sequence was collected from a woman between 18 and 30 years old in good health and CMV-seropositive. The CDR3 DNA is TGCACCAGCAGCCAAGCCAAAAACAGGGGAAATCAGCCCCAGCATTTT. Translating gives CTSSQAKNRGNQPQHF.